This TCR beta chain was captured in a study of blood T cell repertoires in COVID-19. Profiling relied on immunoSEQ multiplex PCR, and the TCRdb table lists in-frame clones only, not all of them. The table records about 130,000 clones, 75% to 90% of them present only once. With 2 bases removed from V and 8 bases from J, the gap between germline ends came to 18 bases. Germline CDR1 MNHNS, CDR2 SASEGT. The CDR3 has 16 amino acids. V is TRBV6-1 and J is TRBJ1-4; the D gene is possibly TRBD1 (6 bases). The sample taken for sequencing was peripheral blood. The clonotype was recovered from a human donor in a cohort sampled during active COVID-19. The CDR3 DNA follows: TGTGCCAGCAGTGAACTAGGATCCAGGGGTAGGGAAAAACTGTTTTTT. It translates to CASSELGSRGREKLFF.